What follows are 20 T cell receptor beta chains derived from one specimen sequenced in a study of blood T cell repertoires in COVID-19. Measured with immunoSEQ multiplex PCR; TCRdb has only the in-frame clones, and not every one. Altogether 380,000 or so clones are present, more than 75% being singletons, with the ten largest covering 0.85% to 1.2%. Sample: peripheral blood. Receptors originate from a human donor with acute or convalescent COVID-19. The donor label of this sample is uncertain.

This chain uses TRBV4-2 with TRBJ2-3, with TRBD1 matching 9 bases. There are 15 residues in the CDR3. Germline V CDR1 and CDR2: LGHNA, YNFKEQ. The J segment lost 2 bases and the V segment lost 5 bases, leaving 5 bases of the junction unmatched. For the CDR3, the DNA is TGTGCCAGCAGCAAACAGGGGGCGGTCACAGATACGCAGTATTTT. Translation gives CASSKQGAVTDTQYF.

The sample holds one count of this clone. V is TRBV6-5 and J is TRBJ1-4; unclear D gene. The CDR3 is 12 amino acids. The V gene lost 6 bases and the J gene lost 10 bases, with 12 bases spanning the gap. From germline, CDR1 is MNHEY and CDR2 SVGAGI. This CDR3 reads CASRSGSGKLFF. The DNA for the CDR3 is TGTGCCAGCAGGTCGGGGTCTGGAAAACTGTTTTTT.

The CDR3 DNA follows: TGTGCCAGCTCACGAGGGACAGGGTCTGAAGCTTTCTTT. It translates to CASSRGTGSEAFF. V usage is TRBV18 and J usage is TRBJ1-1; TRBD1 matches at 9 bases. This CDR3 contains 13 residues. V trimming: 4 bases; J trimming: 6 bases; junction bases outside the gene matches: 3. Per the germline V gene, CDR1 is KGHSH and CDR2 is LQKENI.

DNA for the CDR3: TGTGCCAGCAGCATTGAGCCGCAGAAGCGGGAGACCCAGTACTTC. Translating gives CASSIEPQKRETQYF. The rearrangement joins TRBV3-1 (or the pseudogene TRBV3-2) to TRBJ2-5; a possible D gene is TRBD2 (5 bases). V gave up 5 bases and J gave up 5 bases, with 18 bases separating them. Germline values: CDR1 LGHDT, CDR2 YNNKEL (reference sequence). The CDR3 has 15 amino acids.

The rearrangement joins TRBV11-2 to TRBJ2-6; tentatively, D is TRBD1 (6 bases). The CDR3 has 16 residues. V was pared by 1 base and J by 0 bases, with 7 bases between. Germline-derived CDR1 and CDR2 are SGHAT and FQNNGV. CDR3 nucleotides: TGTGCCAGCAGCTTAGGGGGGCGCTCTGGGGCCAACGTCCTGACTTTC. As protein: CASSLGGRSGANVLTF.

V and J are TRBV9 and TRBJ1-2; 8 positions match TRBD1. This CDR3 has 15 residues. Looked up from germline, CDR1 is SGDLS and CDR2 is YYNGEE. V gave up 2 bases and J gave up 4 bases; unmatched junction bases: 7. For the CDR3, the DNA is TGTGCCAGCAGCGTGGGGACAGGACCTCTCTATGGCTACACCTTC. Amino acids: CASSVGTGPLYGYTF.

The rearrangement joins TRBV10-1 to TRBJ2-1; D may be TRBD2 (5 bases). The CDR3 consists of 15 residues. The germline V and J ends were trimmed by 5 bases and 0 bases, with 11 bases remaining between them. In germline, CDR1 is WNHNN, CDR2 SYGVQD (reference sequence). DNA of the CDR3: TGCGCCAGCAGTCACCTAGCTGACTCCTACAATGAGCAGTTCTTC. Protein product: CASSHLADSYNEQFF.

J is TRBJ2-1 and V is TRBV11-2, with 9 bases matching TRBD1. The CDR3 loop spans 17 amino acids. V gave up 2 bases and J gave up 4 bases; unmatched junction bases: 9. Germline loops: CDR1 SGHAT, CDR2 FQNNGV. Here the CDR3 DNA reads TGTGCCAGCAGCTTAACAGCCACAGGGGGCTTATACAATGAGCAGTTCTTC. Amino acid sequence: CASSLTATGGLYNEQFF. Filled out from reference TRBV11-2 and TRBJ2-1, the complete variable domain reads EAGVAQSPRYKIIEKRQSVAFWCNPISGHATLYWYQQILGQGPKLLIQFQNNGVVDDSQLPKDRFSAERLKGVDSTLKIQPAKLEDSAVYLCASSLTATGGLYNEQFFGPGTRLTVL.

This clone has a single count. This sequence joins TRBV28 and TRBJ1-6; D is perhaps TRBD1 (5 bases). This CDR3 region has 17 residues. Germline CDR1 reads MDHEN; CDR2 reads SYDVKM. The V end lost 5 bases, the J end lost 5 bases, and 19 bases lay between the germline ends. CDR3 sequence: CASSLHRIWANNSPLHF. The CDR3 DNA reads TGTGCCAGCAGTCTCCACAGGATCTGGGCTAATAATTCACCCCTCCACTTT.

This clone was recorded a few times. The chain has TRBV9 and TRBJ1-1, with TRBD1 identical over 9 bases. The trim removed 3 bases at V and 4 bases at J, leaving 7 bases unmatched. Looked up from germline, CDR1 is SGDLS and CDR2 is YYNGEE. CDR3 length equals 15 residues. CDR3 sequence: CASSGLTGGITEAFF. The CDR3 nucleotides read TGTGCCAGCAGCGGGCTGACAGGGGGTATCACTGAAGCTTTCTTT.

This chain joins TRBV4-2 and TRBJ1-1; no clear D gene. Per the germline V gene, CDR1 is LGHNA and CDR2 is YNFKEQ. V lost 0 bases and J 7 bases, leaving 9 bases between the germline ends. CDR3 size: 13 residues. The CDR3 spells CASSQDRSHEAFF. CDR3 in DNA: TGTGCCAGCAGCCAAGACAGGTCCCATGAAGCTTTCTTT.

The CDR3 loop reads CASSVSGLGTNKPTSTDTQYF. The CDR3 DNA sequence: TGTGCCAGCAGCGTTTCAGGACTAGGAACAAACAAACCTACTAGCACAGATACGCAGTATTTT. The V call is TRBV9, the J call TRBJ2-3; 7 bases map to TRBD2. Losses at the gene ends were 2 bases for V and 0 bases for J; bases not matched to a gene: 21. The CDR3 is made up of 21 amino acids. Germline values: CDR1 SGDLS, CDR2 YYNGEE.

The genes are TRBV19 and TRBJ1-5; TRBD1 aligns across 12 bases. Losses at the gene ends were 5 bases for V and 6 bases for J; bases not matched to a gene: 8. CDR3 size: 16 residues. CDR1 and CDR2 from the germline V gene are LNHDA and SQIVND (reference sequence). The CDR3 DNA is TGTGCCAGTAGTCAAAGGGGACAGGGGGCGTTTCAGCCCCAGCATTTT. It yields the protein CASSQRGQGAFQPQHF.

The chain uses TRBV5-5 and TRBJ2-7, with 7 positions matching TRBD2. This CDR3 region has 16 residues. Trimming took 2 bases from V and 2 from J; bases not matched to a gene: 10. CDR1 and CDR2 from the germline V gene are SGHKS and YYEKEE (reference sequence). The CDR3 loop is CASSFAGAPPTYEQYF. The CDR3 DNA sequence: TGTGCCAGCAGCTTCGCGGGAGCCCCTCCCACCTACGAGCAGTACTTC. Complete variable domain (other parts from reference TRBV5-5 and TRBJ2-7): DAGVTQSPTHLIKTRGQQVTLRCSPISGHKSVSWYQQVLGQGPQFIFQYYEKEERGRGNFPDRFSARQFPNYSSELNVNALLLGDSALYLCASSFAGAPPTYEQYFGPGTRLTVT.

This clone has more than one count but fewer than ten. The chain is built from TRBV12-3 or TRBV12-4 and TRBJ1-2, with TRBD1 identical over 9 bases. CDR3 length: 13 residues. The V segment lost 6 bases and the J segment 8 bases; nucleotides outside the gene matches: 7. Here the CDR3 reads CASSPTGGRGYTF. CDR3 DNA sequence: TGTGCCAGCAGCCCCACAGGGGGCAGAGGCTACACCTTC.

This chain connects TRBV5-4 to TRBJ1-2; 8 bases are a match to TRBD1. The J segment lost 6 bases and the V segment lost 4 bases, leaving 5 bases of the junction unmatched. Germline V gene sequence: CDR1 SGHNT, CDR2 YYREEE (reference sequence). The CDR3 is 13 amino acids. The CDR3 region is CASSKTGVDGYTF. The CDR3 DNA reads TGTGCCAGCAGCAAGACAGGGGTGGATGGCTACACCTTC.

A single count supports this clone. The J gene is TRBJ1-5, the V gene TRBV19, with no clear D. Germline V gene lookup returns CDR1 LNHDA and CDR2 SQIVND (reference sequence). Trimming cost V 3 bases and J 2 bases, with 11 bases left between them. The CDR3 covers 15 residues. CDR3 amino acids: CASSIHLVGNQPQHF. Here the CDR3 DNA reads TGTGCCAGTAGTATTCACTTAGTCGGCAATCAGCCCCAGCATTTT.

The chain has TRBV10-3 and TRBJ2-7; the D gene is possibly TRBD1 (5 bases). CDR1 and CDR2 from the germline V gene are ENHRY and SYGVKD. The CDR3 runs 16 residues. V was clipped by 2 bases and J by 6 bases, with 20 bases between them. As DNA, the CDR3 is TGTGCCATCAGTGAGAGTAGGACACACAGAACGATCGAGCAGTACTTC. This codes for CAISESRTHRTIEQYF.

V gene TRBV6-6 combines with J gene TRBJ2-3, with 9 nucleotides matching TRBD2. Germline loops: CDR1 MNHNY, CDR2 SVGAGI (reference sequence). CDR3 length: 16 amino acids. Trimming removed 10 bases from V and 4 bases from J; junction bases left unmatched: 15. The CDR3 DNA reads TGTGCCACCAACCCAATACGCGGGGGGGGGTCAGATACGCAGTATTTT. Residues: CATNPIRGGGSDTQYF.

The CDR3 DNA reads TGCGCCAGCAGCCAGGGGCAGGCAGGCTACGAGCAGTACTTC. It is translated as CASSQGQAGYEQYF. The chain recombines TRBV4-1 with TRBJ2-7, with D possibly being TRBD1 (5 bases). Deletions cut 3 bases from V and 3 bases from J, with 12 bases between. The germline gives CDR1 MGHRA, CDR2 YSYEKL. The CDR3 length is 14 residues.